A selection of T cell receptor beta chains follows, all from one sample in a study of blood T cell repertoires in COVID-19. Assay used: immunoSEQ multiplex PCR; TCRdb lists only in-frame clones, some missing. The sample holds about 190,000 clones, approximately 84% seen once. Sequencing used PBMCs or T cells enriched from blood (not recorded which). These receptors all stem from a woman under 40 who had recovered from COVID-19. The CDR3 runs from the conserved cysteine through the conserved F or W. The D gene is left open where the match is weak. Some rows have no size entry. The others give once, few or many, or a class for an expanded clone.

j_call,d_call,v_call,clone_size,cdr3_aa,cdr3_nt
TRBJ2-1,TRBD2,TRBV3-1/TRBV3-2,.,CASSQVTLAGSSYNEQFF,TGTGCCAGCAGCCAAGTGACTCTAGCGGGGAGCTCCTACAATGAGCAGTTCTTC
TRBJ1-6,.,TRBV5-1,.,CASSLGELLGSPLHF,TGCGCCAGCAGCCTGGGGGAGCTGCTAGGATCACCCCTCCACTTT
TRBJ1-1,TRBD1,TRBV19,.,CASRTTGIMPRNTEAFF,TGTGCCAGTAGGACGACAGGGATCATGCCTAGGAACACTGAAGCTTTCTTT
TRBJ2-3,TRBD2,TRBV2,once,CASGAGGPTDTQYF,TGTGCCAGCGGGGCGGGAGGGCCCACAGATACGCAGTATTTT
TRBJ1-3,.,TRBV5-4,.,CASSLGGVASGNTIYF,TGTGCCAGCAGCTTGGGCGGGGTGGCCTCCGGAAACACCATATATTTT
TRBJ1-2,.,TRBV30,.,CAWRSMDGYTF,TGTGCCTGGAGGTCTATGGATGGCTACACCTTC
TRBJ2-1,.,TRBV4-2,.,CASSQANDNEQFF,TGTGCCAGCAGCCAAGCCAATGACAATGAGCAGTTCTTC
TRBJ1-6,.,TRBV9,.,CASSNGGFDSPLHF,TGTGCCAGCAGCAATGGAGGGTTCGATTCACCCCTCCACTTT
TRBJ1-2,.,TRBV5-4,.,CASSLGQAGGYGYTF,TGTGCCAGCAGCTTGGGGCAGGCCGGGGGGTATGGCTACACCTTC
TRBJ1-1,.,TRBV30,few,CAWVRETEAFF,TGTGCCTGGGTCCGGGAGACTGAAGCTTTCTTT
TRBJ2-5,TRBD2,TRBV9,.,CASSVVPSGGKETQYF,TGTGCCAGCAGCGTAGTTCCTAGCGGGGGTAAAGAGACCCAGTACTTC
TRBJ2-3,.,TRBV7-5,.,CARRPRQGALTDTQYF,TGTGCCAGAAGACCGAGACAGGGGGCCCTCACAGATACGCAGTATTTT
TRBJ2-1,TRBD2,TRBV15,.,CATSREAGLAGVEQFF,TGTGCCACCAGCAGAGAGGCCGGACTAGCGGGAGTTGAGCAGTTCTTC
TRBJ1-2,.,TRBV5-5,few,CASSLETVSYTF,TGTGCCAGCAGCTTGGAGACAGTAAGCTACACCTTC
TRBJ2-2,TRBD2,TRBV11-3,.,CASSSGGGTGELFF,TGTGCCAGCAGCTCGGGCGGGGGCACCGGGGAGCTGTTTTTT
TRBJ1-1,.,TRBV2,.,CASSLRQPGVGTEAFF,TGTGCCAGCAGTTTAAGACAGCCTGGTGTGGGCACTGAAGCTTTCTTT
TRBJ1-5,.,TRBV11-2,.,CASSPLGTQRHQPQHF,TGTGCCAGCAGCCCCTTGGGGACACAGCGTCATCAGCCCCAGCATTTT
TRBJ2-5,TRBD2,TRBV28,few,CASSLGLAGGRETQYF,TGTGCCAGCAGTTTAGGACTAGCGGGGGGGAGGGAGACCCAGTACTTC
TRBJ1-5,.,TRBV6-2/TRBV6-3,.,CASSSGQGPYSNQPQHF,TGTGCCAGCAGTTCTGGGCAGGGCCCATATAGCAATCAGCCCCAGCATTTT
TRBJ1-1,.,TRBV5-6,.,CASSLLDSMNTEAFF,TGTGCCAGCAGCTTATTGGACAGCATGAACACTGAAGCTTTCTTT
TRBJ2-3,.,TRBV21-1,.,CARRGACTDTQYF,TGTGCCCGGCGGGGGGCCTGCACAGATACGCAGTATTTT
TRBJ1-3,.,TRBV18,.,CASSPPQGLFGNTIYF,TGTGCCAGCTCACCACCGCAGGGTTTGTTTGGAAACACCATATATTTT
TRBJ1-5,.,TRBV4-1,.,CASSQDLGRGFDNQPQHF,TGCGCCAGCAGCCAAGATTTAGGCAGGGGATTTGACAATCAGCCCCAGCATTTT
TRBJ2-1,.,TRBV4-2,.,CASSQVPAGNEQFF,TGTGCCAGCAGCCAAGTTCCAGCGGGCAATGAGCAGTTCTTC
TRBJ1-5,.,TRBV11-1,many,CASSLGTGRNQPQHF,TGTGCCAGCAGCTTAGGTACAGGTCGCAATCAGCCCCAGCATTTT
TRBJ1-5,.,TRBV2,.,CASSGIQGILRQPQHF,TGTGCCAGCAGTGGAATACAGGGAATTCTCCGACAGCCCCAGCATTTT
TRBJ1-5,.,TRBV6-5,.,CASSLRGLAGGPQHF,TGTGCCAGCAGCCTTCGGGGCCTCGCGGGAGGGCCCCAGCATTTT
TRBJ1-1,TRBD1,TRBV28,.,CASRGTGRMNTEAFF,TGTGCCAGCAGGGGGACAGGGCGCATGAACACTGAAGCTTTCTTT
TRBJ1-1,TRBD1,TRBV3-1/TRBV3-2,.,CASSQRQGLGDTEAFF,TGTGCCAGCAGCCAGAGACAGGGGCTCGGGGACACTGAAGCTTTCTTT
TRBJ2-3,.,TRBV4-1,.,CASKDAAREGDTQYF,TGCGCCAGCAAAGACGCGGCCAGGGAAGGGGATACGCAGTATTTT
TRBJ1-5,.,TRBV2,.,CASSDRGGWDNQPQHF,TGTGCCAGCAGTGATCGTGGAGGGTGGGACAATCAGCCCCAGCATTTT
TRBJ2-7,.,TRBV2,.,CASSLDSGSYEQYF,TGTGCCAGCAGCTTGGACAGTGGATCCTACGAGCAGTACTTC
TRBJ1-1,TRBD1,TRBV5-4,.,CASSRWQGADTEAFF,TGTGCCAGCAGCCGCTGGCAGGGGGCGGATACTGAAGCTTTCTTT
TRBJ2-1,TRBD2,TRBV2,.,CASRAGGSSYNEQFF,TGTGCCAGCAGGGCGGGAGGAAGCTCCTACAATGAGCAGTTCTTC